This T cell receptor (beta chain) was recorded in a study of neurological immune-mediated disorders. At least ten counts were recorded for this clonotype. CDR1 and CDR2 from the germline V gene are SEHNR and FQNEAQ (reference sequence). V dropped 3 bases and J dropped 7; count of bases not matched to a gene: 7. CDR3 length: 14 amino acids. Synthesis of cDNA was accomplished via 5'RACE employing 10-nucleotide random UMIs. MiXCR, run by TCRdb on the 5' RACE reads, gives a single entry per CDR3 protein. Of 30,000 or so distinct CDR3 sequences detected, 4.6% appear once; the ten largest clones hold under 25%.

This receptor was obtained from a man aged 18 to 29 in good health. Material: PBMCs. This rearrangement joins TRBV7-9 to TRBJ2-7, with 9 bases that match TRBD2. CDR3 residues: CASSFSGGPPEQYF. In nucleotides, the CDR3 is TGTGCCAGCAGCTTCAGCGGGGGGCCGCCTGAGCAGTACTTC.